Each of the 5 T cell receptor beta chains below was sequenced from the same sample in a study of cytomegalovirus exposure and HLA in healthy donors. TCRdb keeps only in-frame clones here, not all; method: immunoSEQ multiplex PCR. This sample yields hundreds of thousands of clones, of which just under 90% are seen a single time; approximately 2.5% belongs to the top ten. The sequencing sample was made of PBMCs. These receptors originate from a young man in good health and CMV-seronegative.

V is TRBV4-3 and J is TRBJ2-3; 9 bases match TRBD2. Per the germline V gene, CDR1 is LGHNA and CDR2 is YSLEER. The CDR3 spans 17 residues. V shed 1 base, J shed 6 bases, and the junction held 11 bases outside the gene matches. CDR3 DNA sequence: TGCGCCAGCAGCCAAGGTCCCACGGCGGGAGGGGGCGATACGCAGTATTTT. Protein product: CASSQGPTAGGGDTQYF.

This clone was seen a single time. CDR3 sequence: CASRPRQIYGYTF. Written as DNA, the CDR3 is TGTGCCAGCAGGCCAAGACAGATCTATGGCTACACCTTC. The rearrangement uses TRBV6-1 and TRBJ1-2; TRBD1 is a possible D gene (5 bases). The CDR3 totals 13 residues. In germline, CDR1 is MNHNS, CDR2 SASEGT. The germline V and J ends were trimmed by 6 bases and 4 bases, with 12 bases remaining between them.

This chain uses TRBV27 with TRBJ2-3; 11 bases map to TRBD1. Losses at the gene ends were 5 bases for V and 5 bases for J; bases not matched to a gene: 9. The CDR3 has 16 residues. Per germline, CDR1 MNHEY and CDR2 SMNVEV (reference sequence). CDR3 bases: TGTGCCAGCAGTCCATTCGGGACAGGGGGGAAAGATACGCAGTATTTT. Protein sequence: CASSPFGTGGKDTQYF.

This clone was counted between two and nine times. The J gene is TRBJ2-7, the V gene TRBV7-9, with a tentative D call TRBD1 (5 bases). Per the germline V gene, CDR1 is SEHNR and CDR2 is FQNEAQ (reference sequence). V shed 5 bases and J shed 8 bases, with 13 bases lying between them. The CDR3 is made up of 12 amino acids. This CDR3 reads CASSPKQGKQYF. CDR3 nucleotides: TGTGCCAGCAGCCCCAAGCAGGGAAAGCAGTACTTC.

The chain has TRBV6-9 and TRBJ2-3; TRBD2 is a possible D gene (7 bases). The CDR3 has 15 amino acids. CDR1 is MNHGY, CDR2 SVAAGI, per germline. V gave up 5 bases and J gave up 2 bases, with 14 bases separating them. CDR3 protein: CASSTGGGHTDTQYF. The DNA for the CDR3 is TGTGCCAGCAGTACGGGCGGGGGACACACAGATACGCAGTATTTT.